Listed here are 8 T cell receptor beta chains from one sample, sequenced in a study of cytotoxic CD8 clonotypes in ibrutinib-treated CLL. Produced via immunoSEQ multiplex PCR; TCRdb's table is partial and in-frame only. The sample has around 310,000 clones; around four fifths are singletons. The sample here was PBMCs, taken before ibrutinib treatment. Receptor source: a human donor with chronic lymphocytic leukemia.

This clone was observed a single time. The CDR3 DNA is TGTGCCAGCAGCTGGGGCTTGATCTATGGCTACACCTTC. This gives the protein CASSWGLIYGYTF. The chain couples TRBV7-9 to TRBJ1-2; D is possibly TRBD1 (5 bases). Germline V gene sequence: CDR1 SEHNR, CDR2 FQNEAQ (reference sequence). This CDR3 has 13 residues. The V end lost 4 bases, the J end lost 4 bases, and 10 bases lay between the germline ends.

The chain links TRBV11-2 to TRBJ2-7, with 8 nucleotides matching TRBD1. V lost 3 bases, J lost 4 bases, and 11 bases stayed unmatched. The germline CDR1 and CDR2 sequences are SGHAT and FQNNGV. This CDR3 is built from 16 residues. Written as DNA, the CDR3 is TGTGCCAGCAGCTTCCTTCTGGGGACAGGAATGTACGAGCAGTACTTC. This translates into CASSFLLGTGMYEQYF.

V is TRBV27 and J is TRBJ2-7; 7 nucleotides match TRBD2. The trim removed 3 bases at V and 0 bases at J, leaving 8 bases unmatched. Germline CDR1 reads MNHEY; CDR2 reads SMNVEV (reference sequence). There are 16 residues in the CDR3. CDR3 nucleotides: TGTGCCAGCAGTTTCGGGGGAGGGGAACACTCCTACGAGCAGTACTTC. Residues: CASSFGGGEHSYEQYF.

In nucleotides, the CDR3 is TGTGCCAGCAGGAAGCGGGAGGGCCTCTCTTATGAGCAGTTCTTC. As protein: CASRKREGLSYEQFF. The V and J genes are TRBV6-6 and TRBJ2-1; 10 nucleotides agree with TRBD2. The CDR3 has 15 residues. Germline assignment: CDR1 MNHNY and CDR2 SVGAGI (reference sequence). With 6 bases clipped from V and 8 bases from J, the junction kept 10 bases outside the gene matches.

V and J are TRBV5-1 and TRBJ2-1, with D hard to call. Germline loops: CDR1 SGHRS, CDR2 YFSETQ. V lost 3 bases and J lost 0, with 22 bases in between. The CDR3 is 19 amino acids. CDR3 DNA sequence: TGCGCCAGCAGCTCGATCGTCTCATGGATCTTGAGCTCCTACAATGAGCAGTTCTTC. Translated, it gives CASSSIVSWILSSYNEQFF.

The rearrangement uses TRBV30 and TRBJ2-1; maybe TRBD2 (6 bases). The CDR3 is 12 amino acids. The germline CDR1 and CDR2 sequences are GTSNPN and SVGIG (reference sequence). The ends were cut back, 4 bases at V and 6 bases at J, with 10 bases in the middle. DNA for the CDR3: TGTGCCTGGATGCTCGGGAGCAATGAGCAGTTCTTC. It yields the protein CAWMLGSNEQFF.

Worth noting for this clone: Other nucleotide sequences from this sample produce the same CDR3. This chain uses TRBV28 with TRBJ1-1; no clear D gene. The germline V and J ends were trimmed by 2 bases and 4 bases, with 5 bases remaining between them. CDR3 length: 12 amino acids. Germline V gene sequence: CDR1 MDHEN, CDR2 SYDVKM. The DNA of the CDR3 is TGTGCCAGCAGTTTACCGGGCACTGAAGCTTTCTTT. This encodes CASSLPGTEAFF.

The CDR3 bases are TGTGCCAGTAAGGGACAGGGAGGGGACTATGGCTACACCTTC. It is translated as CASKGQGGDYGYTF. The chain joins TRBV10-3 to TRBJ1-2; 9 bases align to TRBD1. The CDR3 spans 14 residues. The J segment lost 3 bases and the V segment lost 10 bases, leaving 9 bases of the junction unmatched. Germline V gene lookup returns CDR1 ENHRY and CDR2 SYGVKD.